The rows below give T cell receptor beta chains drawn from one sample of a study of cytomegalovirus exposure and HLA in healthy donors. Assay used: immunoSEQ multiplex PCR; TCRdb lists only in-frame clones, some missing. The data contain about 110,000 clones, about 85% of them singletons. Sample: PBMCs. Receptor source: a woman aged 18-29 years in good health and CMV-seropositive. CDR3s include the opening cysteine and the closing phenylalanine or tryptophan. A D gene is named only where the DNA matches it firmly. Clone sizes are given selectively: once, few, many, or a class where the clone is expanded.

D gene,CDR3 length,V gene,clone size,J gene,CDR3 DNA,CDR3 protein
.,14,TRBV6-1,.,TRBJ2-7,TGTGCCAGCAGTGGGGCTTTAGAATACTACGAGCAGTACTTC,CASSGALEYYEQYF
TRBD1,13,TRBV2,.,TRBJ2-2,TGTGCCAGCAGTGGACAGGGGGTCGGGGAGCTGTTTTTT,CASSGQGVGELFF
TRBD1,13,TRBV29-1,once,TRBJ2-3,TGCAGCGTTGAGACAGGGGACCGAGATACGCAGTATTTT,CSVETGDRDTQYF
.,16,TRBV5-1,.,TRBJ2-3,TGCGCCAGCAGCTTTCCCAGGGGTGGCGGTCTCGATACGCAGTATTTT,CASSFPRGGGLDTQYF
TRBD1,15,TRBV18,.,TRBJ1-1,TGTGCCAGCTCACCACCATCACAGGGGATCACTGAAGCTTTCTTT,CASSPPSQGITEAFF
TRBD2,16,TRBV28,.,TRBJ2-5,TGTGCCAGCAGTCCCCCAGCGGGGGGGTCCCAAGAGACCCAGTACTTC,CASSPPAGGSQETQYF
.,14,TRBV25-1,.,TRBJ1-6,TGTGCCAGCAGAGAGACAGTCGATAATTCACCCCTCCACTTT,CASRETVDNSPLHF
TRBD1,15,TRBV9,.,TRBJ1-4,TGTGCCAGCAGCGTGGGGACAGATTTTAATGAAAAACTGTTTTTT,CASSVGTDFNEKLFF
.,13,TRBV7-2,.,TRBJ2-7,TGTGCCAGCAGCCCCCGTTCTAGGCGGGAGCAGTACTTC,CASSPRSRREQYF
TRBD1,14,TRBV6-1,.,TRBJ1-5,TGTGCCAGCAGTGCTCAGGGGGCCGGCCAGCCCCAGCATTTT,CASSAQGAGQPQHF
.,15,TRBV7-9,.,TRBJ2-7,TGTGCCAGCAGCTTCTCTCTTGGACAGCGCTACGAGCAGTACTTC,CASSFSLGQRYEQYF
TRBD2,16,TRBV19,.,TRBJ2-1,TGTGCCAGTAGTCCCATCGATACTAGCGGTTACAATGAGCAGTTCTTC,CASSPIDTSGYNEQFF
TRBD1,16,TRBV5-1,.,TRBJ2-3,TGCGCCAGCAGCTTCCGGACAGGGCTCCGCACAGATACGCAGTATTTT,CASSFRTGLRTDTQYF
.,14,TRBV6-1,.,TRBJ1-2,TGTGCCAGCAGTGAAGTGGGCCACAGGGCGGGCTACACCTTC,CASSEVGHRAGYTF
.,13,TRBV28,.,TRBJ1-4,TGTGCCAGCCGGTTCCTCCGATATGAAAAACTGTTTTTT,CASRFLRYEKLFF
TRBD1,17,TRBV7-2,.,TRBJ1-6,TGTGCCAGCAGCTTGGTGGGACAGGACTCCTATAATTCACCCCTCCACTTT,CASSLVGQDSYNSPLHF
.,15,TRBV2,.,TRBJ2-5,TGTGCCAGCAGTGAAGCGATCCGTAGAGAGATTGCCCAGTACTTC,CASSEAIRREIAQYF
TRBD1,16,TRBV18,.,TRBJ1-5,TGTGCCAGCTCACCACCCGGGACAGGGGGCCACCAGCCCCAGCATTTT,CASSPPGTGGHQPQHF
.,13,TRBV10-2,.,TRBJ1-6,TGCGCCAGCAGTGAGCCGACTCGGTCACCCCTCCACTTT,CASSEPTRSPLHF
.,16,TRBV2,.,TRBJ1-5,TGTGCCAGCAGTGTCGCGGGCCAGTTGAGCAATCAGCCCCAGCATTTT,CASSVAGQLSNQPQHF